Below, 10 T cell receptor delta chains from the same sample are listed, as sequenced in a study of gammadelta T cells in human blood. TCRdb re-called clones from the RT-PCR reads using CATT. The table includes about 1,200 delta-chain clones, roughly 50% detected once. The sample consisted of Vgamma9Vdelta2 gamma-delta T cells from adult blood. These TCRs come from a human donor.

The count of this clone is one. The likely explanation is a read error, given a far larger clone one base away. The rearrangement joins TRDV2 to TRDJ1; TRDD3 might be the D (5 bases). Trimming cost V 0 bases and J 0 bases, with 19 bases left between them. The CDR3 contains 18 residues. Germline CDR1 reads GEAIGNYY; CDR2 reads EKD. CDR3: CACDTVGSLPLYTDKLIF. In DNA form, the CDR3 reads TGTGCCTGTGACACCGTGGGGAGCTTGCCGCTGTACACCGATAAACTCATCTTT.

Of note for this clone: A far larger clone is a single base away, which makes a read error likely. The chain uses TRDV2 and TRDJ1; TRDD3 matches 8 bases. Germline trimming cut 3 bases from V and 0 bases from J; bases unmatched to any gene: 14. The CDR3 sequence is 18 residues long. Germline V lookup: CDR1 GEAIGNYY, CDR2 EKD. The CDR3 nucleotides read TGTGCCTGTGACGACGTACGGGGGGATAAGGGGCACACCGATAAACTCATCTTT. Protein: CACDDVRGDKGHTDKLIF.

Details on this clone: A far larger clone is only one base removed, so a read error is likely. This chain uses TRDV2 with TRDJ3, with 12 bases matching TRDD3. The germline V gene has CDR1 GEAIGNYY and CDR2 EKD. This CDR3 has 19 residues. In DNA form, the CDR3 reads TGTGCCTGTGACCCCTGGGGGATACGAGACTCCTGGGACACCCGACGGATGTTTTTC. Protein sequence: CACDPWGIRDSWDTRRMFF.

In regard to this clone: This may come from a read error, since a much larger clone is one base off. The chain links TRDV2 to TRDJ1, with 8 bases lining up with TRDD3. The CDR3 spans 18 residues. Germline values: CDR1 GEAIGNYY, CDR2 EKD. The chain's CDR3 is CARDTVPGIQPYTDKLIF. The CDR3 DNA reads TGTGCCCGTGACACCGTTCCGGGGATACAACCGTACACCGATAAACTCATCTTT.

Concerning this clone: Since a far larger clone is one base different, this is likely a read error. The chain recombines TRDV2 with TRDJ1; 7 nucleotides align to TRDD3. The CDR3 covers 14 residues. Germline loops: CDR1 GEAIGNYY, CDR2 EKD. The CDR3 region is CACDTVGDTNKLIF. As DNA, the CDR3 is TGTGCCTGTGACACCGTGGGGGACACCAATAAACTCATCTTT.

In regard to this clone: Given a far larger clone just one base away, this is likely a sequencing read error. The same CDR3 also results from other DNA sequences found in this sample. The chain carries TRDV2 and TRDJ1; 10 bases are shared with TRDD3. CDR1 and CDR2 (germline): GEAIGNYY, EKD. This CDR3 has 17 amino acids. The junction had 19 bases not matched to a gene; V was cut back by 4 bases and J by 9 bases. DNA for the CDR3: TGTGCCTGTGAGGAAGTCGGGGGATACGCCGAACAGGCGGAACTCATCTTT. Amino acids: CACEEVGGYAEQAELIF.

This clone is large in the sample. The J gene is TRDJ1, the V gene TRDV2, with 12 bases that match TRDD3. Germline V CDR1 and CDR2: GEAIGNYY, EKD. Losses at the gene ends were 3 bases for V and 0 bases for J; bases not matched to a gene: 28. The length of the CDR3 is 24 residues. The CDR3 DNA is TGTGCCTGTGACCCAATTCATTCCTATAGTCGTACTGGGGGATACACGGACTACACCGATAAACTCATCTTT. The encoded protein is CACDPIHSYSRTGGYTDYTDKLIF.

As to this clone: A far more abundant clone sits one base away, making this likely a read error. This same CDR3 is encoded by further DNA sequences in the sample. The chain has TRDV2 and TRDJ3; 11 bases match TRDD3. CDR1 is GEAIGNYY and CDR2 is EKD in the germline V gene. The CDR3 totals 21 residues. The CDR3 DNA is TGTGCCTGTGACACTGGGACGTTACTGGGGGATAGTCTCTGGGACACCCGACAGATGTTCTTC. Its translation is CACDTGTLLGDSLWDTRQMFF.

This clone ranks as medium-sized. The chain has TRDV2 and TRDJ3, with D perhaps TRDD3 (6 bases). Germline CDR1 and CDR2: GEAIGNYY and EKD. There are 19 residues in the CDR3. Trimming removed 3 bases from V and 0 bases from J, with 17 bases in between. CDR3 DNA: TGTGCCTGTGACTCTACTGGGCCCCCCAGCTCCTGGGACACCCGACAGATGTTTTTC. Translating gives CACDSTGPPSSWDTRQMFF.

Points on this clone: The TCRdb protein, from a much larger clone, departs from this DNA's translation at residue 5, likely by read error; the protein shown derives from the DNA. The V gene is TRDV2, the J gene TRDJ1, with 10 bases aligning to TRDD3. The CDR3 extends over 20 amino acids. J gave up 2 bases and V 2 bases, and 19 bases lay outside the gene matches. Germline V gene lookup returns CDR1 GEAIGNYY and CDR2 EKD. CDR3 sequence reads: CACDSLREQGDTEGTDKLIF. The DNA for the CDR3 is TGTGCCTGTGACAGCCTTAGAGAGCAGGGGGATACGGAGGGGACCGATAAACTCATCTTT.